The 20 T cell receptor beta chains listed next were all sequenced from one sample in a study of CD8 T cell repertoires and HIV-1 epitope variants. Produced via immunoSEQ multiplex PCR; TCRdb's table is partial and in-frame only. The table includes some 87,000 clones, 60% to 80% detected once. The material sequenced was uncultured baseline CD8+ T cells from peripheral blood mononuclear cells (PBMCs). All receptors come from a male donor with HIV.

In this sample, this clone turned up a few times. CDR3 nucleotides: TGTGCCAGCAGCTTGGCCGAACTAGCCAAAAACATTCAGTACTTC. Residues: CASSLAELAKNIQYF. The chain is built from TRBV5-6 and TRBJ2-4, with D unclear. This CDR3 region has 15 residues. Germline assignment: CDR1 SGHDT and CDR2 YYEEEE. V was clipped by 0 bases and J by 0 bases, with 7 bases between them.

This clone was seen just once. The V and J genes are TRBV6-6 and TRBJ2-1, with 11 nucleotides matching TRBD2. J was trimmed by 4 bases and V by 2 bases; bases with no gene match: 4. From germline, CDR1 is MNHNY and CDR2 SVGAGI (reference sequence). CDR3 length: 16 residues. The CDR3 reads CASSYDWTSGYNEQFF. In DNA, the CDR3 is TGTGCCAGCAGTTACGATTGGACTAGCGGGTACAATGAGCAGTTCTTC.

CDR3 region: CASRLRNTIYF. The DNA of the CDR3 is TGTGCCAGCAGACTCAGAAACACCATATATTTT. The chain couples TRBV28 to TRBJ1-3, with D unresolved. V was cut by 6 bases and J by 5 bases, with 5 bases left in between. The germline V gene has CDR1 MDHEN and CDR2 SYDVKM. CDR3 length equals 11 residues.

This chain connects TRBV6-5 to TRBJ2-7; 9 nucleotides agree with TRBD1. This CDR3 region has 12 residues. Germline V CDR1 and CDR2: MNHEY, SVGAGI. The V segment lost 10 bases and the J segment 7 bases; nucleotides outside the gene matches: 8. The CDR3 reads CANSQGAREQYF. The CDR3 DNA sequence: TGTGCCAACTCACAGGGGGCAAGGGAGCAGTACTTC.

The chain has TRBV10-1 and TRBJ2-5, with 7 bases that match TRBD2. The trim removed 0 bases at V and 3 bases at J, leaving 4 bases unmatched. This CDR3 comprises 15 residues. The germline CDR1 and CDR2 sequences are WNHNN and SYGVQD (reference sequence). CDR3 in amino acids: CASSESSGLKETQYF. The CDR3 nucleotides are TGCGCCAGCAGTGAGTCTAGCGGGTTGAAAGAGACCCAGTACTTC.

The chain uses TRBV11-2 and TRBJ1-1; D uncertain. Germline assignment: CDR1 SGHAT and CDR2 FQNNGV. Trimming stripped 1 base from V and 5 bases from J, with 5 bases between. This CDR3 spans 12 amino acids. CDR3 DNA sequence: TGTGCCAGCAGCTTAGTGGAGACTGAAGCTTTCTTT. It is translated as CASSLVETEAFF.

This sequence joins TRBV28 and TRBJ2-3; the D gene is possibly TRBD1 (6 bases). V shed 2 bases and J shed 8 bases, with 17 bases lying between them. Germline V gene data show CDR1 as MDHEN and CDR2 as SYDVKM. The CDR3 sequence is 15 residues long. CDR3 DNA sequence: TGTGCCAGCAGTTTACCCGGGACAACGGCAGTTACGCAGTATTTT. It encodes CASSLPGTTAVTQYF.

The chain recombines TRBV6-6 with TRBJ2-1, with 12 nucleotides matching TRBD2. J was trimmed by 4 bases and V by 6 bases; bases with no gene match: 4. This CDR3 is built from 15 residues. Germline CDR1 reads MNHNY; CDR2 reads SVGAGI (reference sequence). The CDR3 here is CASRKLAGGYNEQFF. The CDR3 DNA sequence: TGTGCCAGCAGAAAACTAGCGGGGGGTTACAATGAGCAGTTCTTC.

V is TRBV7-9 and J is TRBJ2-3, with D perhaps given as TRBD1 or TRBD2 (6 bases each). V gave up 6 bases and J gave up 4 bases, with 23 bases separating them. The CDR3 covers 17 residues. Germline assignment: CDR1 SEHNR and CDR2 FQNEAQ (reference sequence). The chain's CDR3 is CASSRKWGRDIADTQYF. CDR3 coding DNA: TGTGCCAGCAGTCGCAAGTGGGGGCGGGATATCGCAGATACGCAGTATTTT.

This sequence joins TRBV5-4 and TRBJ1-2; 12 positions agree with TRBD1. This CDR3 has 15 amino acids. Trimming at V came to 3 bases and at J to 8 bases, leaving 8 bases not matched to a gene. The V gene's germline CDR1 is SGHNT and CDR2 YYREEE (reference sequence). CDR3 region: CASSSPRDRGRGYTF. The CDR3 DNA reads as TGTGCCAGCAGCTCCCCGAGGGACAGGGGGCGAGGCTACACCTTC.

The rearrangement joins TRBV18 to TRBJ2-1, with D possibly TRBD1 on 6 matching bases. The V end lost 3 bases, the J end lost 4 bases, and 13 bases lay between the germline ends. The CDR3 has 15 amino acids. Germline V CDR1 and CDR2: KGHSH, LQKENI. This CDR3 is CASSPTLDRYNEQFF. In DNA, the CDR3 is TGTGCCAGCTCACCTACGCTGGACAGATACAATGAGCAGTTCTTC.

The V gene is TRBV28, the J gene TRBJ1-2, with 7 bases fitting TRBD1. CDR3 length equals 15 residues. The V gene's germline CDR1 is MDHEN and CDR2 SYDVKM. The junction had 12 bases not matched to a gene; V was cut back by 5 bases and J by 6 bases. The CDR3 region has the DNA TGTGCCAGCAGTCCTCCCTCCGGGACAGACCATGGCTACACCTTC. It encodes CASSPPSGTDHGYTF.

The rearrangement joins TRBV30 to TRBJ2-7; D gene ambiguous. Trimming left V 2 bases short and J 7 bases short, with 15 bases between. Germline CDR1 GTSNPN, CDR2 SVGIG (reference sequence). This CDR3 has 13 amino acids. This CDR3 is CAWSTGPKREQYF. The CDR3 nucleotides are TGTGCCTGGAGTACGGGCCCCAAAAGGGAGCAGTACTTC.

CDR3 sequence: CASTVGAYGYTF. The CDR3 nucleotides are TGTGCCAGCACCGTTGGGGCTTATGGCTACACCTTC. The V call is TRBV28, the J call TRBJ1-2, with D possibly matching TRBD1 (5 bases). Germline loops: CDR1 MDHEN, CDR2 SYDVKM. V was clipped by 7 bases and J by 5 bases, with 11 bases between them. This CDR3 comprises 12 residues.

The J gene is TRBJ1-1, the V gene TRBV7-8, with a weak D call TRBD1 (5 bases). Trimming pared 4 bases from V and 1 base from J, leaving 13 bases between. The CDR3 is 15 residues long. Per the germline V gene, CDR1 is SGHVS and CDR2 is FQNEAQ. The CDR3 spells CASSYKGPRNTEAFF. The CDR3 DNA reads TGTGCCAGCAGCTATAAGGGGCCCCGGAACACTGAAGCTTTCTTT.

In this sample, this clone turned up once. The rearrangement joins TRBV19 to TRBJ1-1; tentative D call: TRBD1 (5 bases). The CDR3 spans 13 residues. V lost 5 bases and J 1 base, leaving 8 bases between the germline ends. Germline CDR1 reads LNHDA; CDR2 reads SQIVND (reference sequence). In nucleotides, the CDR3 is TGTGCCAGTAGTGTGACAGAGAACACTGAAGCTTTCTTT. It specifies CASSVTENTEAFF.

The V gene is TRBV29-1, the J gene TRBJ2-7; unclear D gene. Germline V gene sequence: CDR1 SQVTM, CDR2 ANQGSEA. The CDR3 has 13 residues. Trimming removed 6 bases from V and 0 bases from J, with 12 bases in between. CDR3 residues: CSVRDGNSYEQYF. The DNA of the CDR3 is TGCAGCGTCCGAGACGGTAACTCCTACGAGCAGTACTTC.

CDR3 DNA: TGTGCCAGCAGCGTAGAGACCGGCGCCTCTGGAAACACCATATATTTT. Amino acid sequence: CASSVETGASGNTIYF. The chain joins TRBV9 to TRBJ1-3; D is unclear. The CDR3 has 16 amino acids. Deletions cut 0 bases from V and 0 bases from J, with 10 bases between. The germline V gene has CDR1 SGDLS and CDR2 YYNGEE.

The chain uses TRBV29-1 and TRBJ2-1; 9 nucleotides line up with TRBD2. From germline, CDR1 is SQVTM and CDR2 ANQGSEA. V was clipped by 7 bases and J by 3 bases; unmatched bases: 7. CDR3 length: 14 residues. The chain's CDR3 is CSADPSGVYNEQFF. The CDR3 DNA sequence: TGCAGCGCAGACCCTAGCGGGGTCTACAATGAGCAGTTCTTC.

This chain connects TRBV2 to TRBJ1-1, with a possible D match to TRBD1 (5 bases). The CDR3 is 15 residues long. Germline V gene lookup returns CDR1 SNHLY and CDR2 FYNNEI. Between the trimmed V and J ends, which lost 2 bases and 3 bases, there was a span of 13 bases. CDR3 DNA sequence: TGTGCCAGCAGTGAACCCGGCCGGGGGGACACTGAAGCTTTCTTT. Translating it yields CASSEPGRGDTEAFF.